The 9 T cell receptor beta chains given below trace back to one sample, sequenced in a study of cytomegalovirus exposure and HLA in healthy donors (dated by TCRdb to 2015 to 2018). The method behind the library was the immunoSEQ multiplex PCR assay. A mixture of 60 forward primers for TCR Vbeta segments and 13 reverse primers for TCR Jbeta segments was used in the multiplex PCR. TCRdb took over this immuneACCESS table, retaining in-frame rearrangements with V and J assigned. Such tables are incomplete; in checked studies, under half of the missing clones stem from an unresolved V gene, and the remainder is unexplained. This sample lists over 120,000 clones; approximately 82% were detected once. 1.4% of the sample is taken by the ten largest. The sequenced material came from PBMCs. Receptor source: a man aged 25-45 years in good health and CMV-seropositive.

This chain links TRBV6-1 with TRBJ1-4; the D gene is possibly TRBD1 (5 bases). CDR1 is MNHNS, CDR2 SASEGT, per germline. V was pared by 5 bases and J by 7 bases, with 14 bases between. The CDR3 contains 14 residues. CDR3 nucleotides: TGTGCCAGCAGTTATGAGTATACAGGTGAAAAACTGTTTTTT. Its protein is CASSYEYTGEKLFF.

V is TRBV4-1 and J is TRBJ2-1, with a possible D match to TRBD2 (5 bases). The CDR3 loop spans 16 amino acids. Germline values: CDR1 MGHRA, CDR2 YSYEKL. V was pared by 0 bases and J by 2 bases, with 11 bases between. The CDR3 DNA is TGCGCCAGCAGCCAAGAGAGGGCAGCTACCTACAATGAGCAGTTCTTC. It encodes CASSQERAATYNEQFF.

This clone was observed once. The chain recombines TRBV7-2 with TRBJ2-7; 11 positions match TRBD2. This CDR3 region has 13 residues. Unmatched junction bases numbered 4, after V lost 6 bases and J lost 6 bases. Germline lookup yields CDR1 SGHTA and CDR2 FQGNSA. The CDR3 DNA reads TGTGCCAGCAGGACTAGCGGGATTGGCGAGCAGTACTTC. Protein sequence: CASRTSGIGEQYF.

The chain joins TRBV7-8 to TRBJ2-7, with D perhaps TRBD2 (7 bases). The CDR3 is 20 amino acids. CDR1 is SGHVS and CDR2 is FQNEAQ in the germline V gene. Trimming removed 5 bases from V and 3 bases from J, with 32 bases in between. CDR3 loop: CASSETLWGGSLGQFYEQYF. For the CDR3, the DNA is TGTGCCAGCAGCGAAACCTTGTGGGGGGGGAGTCTAGGACAGTTCTACGAGCAGTACTTC.

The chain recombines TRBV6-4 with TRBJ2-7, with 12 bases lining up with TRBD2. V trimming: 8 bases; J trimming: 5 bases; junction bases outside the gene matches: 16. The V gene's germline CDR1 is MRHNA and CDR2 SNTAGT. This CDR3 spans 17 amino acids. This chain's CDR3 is CASRKTTRTSGMNEQYF. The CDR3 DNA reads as TGTGCCAGCCGCAAGACGACACGGACTAGCGGGATGAACGAGCAGTACTTC.

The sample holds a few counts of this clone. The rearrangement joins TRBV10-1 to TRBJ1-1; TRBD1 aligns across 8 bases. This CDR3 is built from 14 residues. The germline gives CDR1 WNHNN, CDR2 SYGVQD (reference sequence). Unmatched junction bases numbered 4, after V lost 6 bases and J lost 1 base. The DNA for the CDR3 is TGCGCCAGCAGCGCAGGGGGCAGGAACACTGAAGCTTTCTTT. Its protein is CASSAGGRNTEAFF.

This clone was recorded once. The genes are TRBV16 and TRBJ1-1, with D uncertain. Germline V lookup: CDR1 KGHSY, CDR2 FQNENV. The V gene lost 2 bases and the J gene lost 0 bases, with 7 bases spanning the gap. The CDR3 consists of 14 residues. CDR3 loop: CASSQLAVNTEAFF. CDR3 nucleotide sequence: TGTGCCAGCAGCCAACTGGCTGTGAACACTGAAGCTTTCTTT.

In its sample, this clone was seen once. This CDR3 is CASSIDDRGTNYGYTF. The CDR3 nucleotides are TGTGCCAGTAGTATAGATGACAGGGGGACTAACTATGGCTACACCTTC. The chain carries TRBV19 and TRBJ1-2; TRBD1 aligns across 9 bases. With 0 bases clipped from V and 0 bases from J, the junction kept 2 bases outside the gene matches. There are 16 residues in the CDR3. The germline CDR1 and CDR2 sequences are LNHDA and SQIVND (reference sequence).

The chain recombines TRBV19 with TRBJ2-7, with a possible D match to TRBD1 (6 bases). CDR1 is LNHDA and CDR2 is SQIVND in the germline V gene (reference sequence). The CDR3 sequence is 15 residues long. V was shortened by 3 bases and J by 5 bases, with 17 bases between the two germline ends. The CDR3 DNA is TGTGCCAGTAGTATCAGGGGCGAAGGGCTGCACGAGCAGTACTTC. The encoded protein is CASSIRGEGLHEQYF.